This T cell receptor beta chain was captured by sequencing in a study of Ad26.COV2.S vaccination and SARS-CoV-2 variants. Points from the study as a whole: Measures of TCR breadth and depth may have fallen short of total T cell responses. A substantial breadth of spike-specific CD8+ and CD4+ T cell responses after vaccination has been reported.

Treatment: roughly 18 received Ad26.COV2.S at low or high dose, single or two shots; 5 received placebo; per-sample allocation not given. Material that was analyzed had been drawn on day 63 after the first vaccine or placebo injection. Within Boston, the person who donated was an adult of 18-55 years. In the case of this clone: Its target is unknown.

The repertoire was sequenced with immunoSEQ multiplex PCR; TCRdb's copy has only in-frame clones and lacks some. The table lists about 350,000 clones, 88% of them singletons. Sequenced here: peripheral blood, sampled in a trial of Ad26.COV2.S vaccine versus placebo. This sequence originates from a person aged 18-60 years who received the Ad26.COV2.S COVID-19 vaccine or a placebo.

CDR3 bases: TGCGCCAGCAGCTCCCGGGACAGCCGGTTGAACACTGAAGCTTTCTTT. Translating it yields CASSSRDSRLNTEAFF. The genes are TRBV5-1 and TRBJ1-1; 7 bases are a match to TRBD1. Germline V gene sequence: CDR1 SGHRS, CDR2 YFSETQ. CDR3 size: 16 residues. With V trimmed by 3 bases and J by 0 bases, 8 bases remained unmatched.